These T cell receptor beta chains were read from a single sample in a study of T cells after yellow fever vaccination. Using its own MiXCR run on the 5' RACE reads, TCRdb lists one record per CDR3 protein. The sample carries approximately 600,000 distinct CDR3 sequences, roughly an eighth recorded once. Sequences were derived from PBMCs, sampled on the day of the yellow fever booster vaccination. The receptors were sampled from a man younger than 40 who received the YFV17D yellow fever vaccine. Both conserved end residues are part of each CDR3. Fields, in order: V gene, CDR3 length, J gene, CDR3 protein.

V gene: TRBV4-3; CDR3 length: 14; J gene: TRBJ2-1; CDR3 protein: CASICSGRLNEQFF
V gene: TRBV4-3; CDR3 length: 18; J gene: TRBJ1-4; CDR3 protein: CASSRKSFGGGSNEKLFF
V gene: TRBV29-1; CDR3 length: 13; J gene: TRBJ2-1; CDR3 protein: CSVAFLAGDEQFF
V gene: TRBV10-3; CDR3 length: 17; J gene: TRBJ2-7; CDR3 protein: CAISESRDESHYYEQYF
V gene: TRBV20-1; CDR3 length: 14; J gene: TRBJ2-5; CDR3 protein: CSARSWGNVETQYF
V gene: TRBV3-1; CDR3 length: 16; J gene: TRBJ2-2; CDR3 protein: CASSQLGGANTGELFF
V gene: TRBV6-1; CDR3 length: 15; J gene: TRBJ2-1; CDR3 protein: CASLLASGSYNEQFF
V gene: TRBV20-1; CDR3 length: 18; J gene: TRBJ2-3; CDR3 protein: CSARDRSSGRISTDTQYF
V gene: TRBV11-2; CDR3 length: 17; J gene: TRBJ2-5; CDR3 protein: CASNPSSRGGTGETQYF
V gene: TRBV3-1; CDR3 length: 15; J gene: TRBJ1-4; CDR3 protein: CASSQSGGANEKLFF
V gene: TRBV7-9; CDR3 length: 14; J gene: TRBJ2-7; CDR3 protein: CASSSTAASYEKYF
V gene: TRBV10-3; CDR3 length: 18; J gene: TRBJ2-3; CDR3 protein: CAISGSLVDSLWSDTQYF